These T cell receptor beta chains were read from a single sample in a study of blood T cell repertoires in COVID-19. The data were produced by immunoSEQ multiplex PCR, yet TCRdb's version contains in-frame clones alone and is incomplete. This sample has some 83,000 clones, with more than 70% found just once. Material for sequencing was peripheral blood. Receptors were obtained from a woman over 75 with acute or convalescent COVID-19. CDR3s include the opening cysteine and the closing phenylalanine or tryptophan. The D gene is left open where the match is weak. Some rows have no size entry. The others give once, few or many, or a class for an expanded clone.

J: TRBJ1-1; D: .; size: .; V: TRBV5-8; DNA: TGTGCCAGCAGCTTTGGGACAATAGGTGAAGCTTTCTTT; CDR3: CASSFGTIGEAFF
J: TRBJ1-2; D: .; size: .; V: TRBV28; DNA: TGTGCCAGCAGTTTGGGCAGGGGCTATGGCTACACCTTC; CDR3: CASSLGRGYGYTF
J: TRBJ1-5; D: .; size: .; V: TRBV24-1; DNA: TGTGCCACCAGTGATGTCAAGCAGGGAGGTAGCAATCAGCCCCAGCATTTT; CDR3: CATSDVKQGGSNQPQHF
J: TRBJ1-2; D: .; size: .; V: TRBV7-2; DNA: TGTGCCAGCAGCCCCGGGACGGGGGCTAACTATGGCTACACCTTC; CDR3: CASSPGTGANYGYTF
J: TRBJ1-2; D: .; size: few; V: TRBV20-1; DNA: TGCAGTGCCGACACGATCGACGGCTACACCTTC; CDR3: CSADTIDGYTF
J: TRBJ1-1; D: .; size: .; V: TRBV5-5; DNA: TGTGCCAGCAGCTTCGGGGGGGTCCTGAACACTGAAGCTTTCTTT; CDR3: CASSFGGVLNTEAFF
J: TRBJ2-1; D: TRBD2; size: .; V: TRBV7-9; DNA: TGTGCCAGCAGCTTAGGGGGAGGGGACAATGAGCAGTTCTTC; CDR3: CASSLGGGDNEQFF
J: TRBJ2-7; D: .; size: .; V: TRBV6-2/TRBV6-3; DNA: TGTGCCAGCAGGCCTACCGGGACTGGATCCTACGAGCAGTACTTC; CDR3: CASRPTGTGSYEQYF
J: TRBJ1-4; D: TRBD1; size: .; V: TRBV27; DNA: TGTGCCAGCAGTTTACAATGGGACAGAGGGGAAAAACTGTTTTTT; CDR3: CASSLQWDRGEKLFF
J: TRBJ1-1; D: TRBD1; size: .; V: TRBV19; DNA: TGTGCCAGTAGTATAGTAACAGGGGGCACTGAAGCTTTCTTT; CDR3: CASSIVTGGTEAFF
J: TRBJ2-2; D: .; size: .; V: TRBV4-3; DNA: TGCGCCAGCAGCCAAGGGTCCTCAGTGGGGGGGCTCACCGGGGAGCTGTTTTTT; CDR3: CASSQGSSVGGLTGELFF
J: TRBJ2-3; D: TRBD1; size: .; V: TRBV10-3; DNA: TGTGCCATCCGGGACAGCGAGAAGGAAGATACGCAGTATTTT; CDR3: CAIRDSEKEDTQYF
J: TRBJ1-3; D: .; size: .; V: TRBV7-2; DNA: TGTGCCAGCAGTACGCCCAGGGCCAGCTCTGGAAACACCATATATTTT; CDR3: CASSTPRASSGNTIYF
J: TRBJ1-5; D: .; size: .; V: TRBV18; DNA: TGTGCCAGCTCTACACCCTCACAGCCCCAGCATTTT; CDR3: CASSTPSQPQHF
J: TRBJ1-1; D: .; size: .; V: TRBV6-5; DNA: TGTGCCAGCAGTTACCCAGGAGCGGGCACTGAAGCTTTCTTT; CDR3: CASSYPGAGTEAFF
J: TRBJ1-2; D: TRBD1; size: few; V: TRBV2; DNA: TGTGCCAGCTCCCTCTTTCAGGGGGGTGGCTACACCTTC; CDR3: CASSLFQGGGYTF
J: TRBJ2-1; D: TRBD2; size: .; V: TRBV6-6; DNA: TGTGCCAGCTGGGGGGGCGGGGGGGGAGCGTACAATGAGCAGTTCTTC; CDR3: CASWGGGGGAYNEQFF
J: TRBJ1-1; D: .; size: .; V: TRBV10-3; DNA: TGTGCCATCGGTTCAGGGTTGACTGAAGCTTTCTTT; CDR3: CAIGSGLTEAFF
J: TRBJ1-1; D: TRBD1; size: .; V: TRBV30; DNA: TGTGCCTGGAGGGGCGACAGGGACACTGAAGCTTTCTTT; CDR3: CAWRGDRDTEAFF
J: TRBJ1-2; D: .; size: .; V: TRBV29-1; DNA: TGCAGCGTTGAAGGTTATGGGCCAGCTAACTATGGCTACACCTTC; CDR3: CSVEGYGPANYGYTF
J: TRBJ2-1; D: TRBD1; size: .; V: TRBV5-1; DNA: TGCGCCAGCTGTCCGGGACAGCACAATGAGCAGTTCTTC; CDR3: CASCPGQHNEQFF
J: TRBJ1-6; D: TRBD1; size: once; V: TRBV30; DNA: TGTGCCTGGAGTCGTAGGACAGGGGGGGATTATAATTCACCCCTCCACTTT; CDR3: CAWSRRTGGDYNSPLHF
J: TRBJ1-3; D: TRBD1; size: .; V: TRBV18; DNA: TGTGCCAGCTCACCGACAGGGGACTCTGGAAACACCATATATTTT; CDR3: CASSPTGDSGNTIYF
J: TRBJ2-7; D: .; size: .; V: TRBV19; DNA: TGTGCCAGTAGTCTTCGGCCGGGACTCTCCGAGCAGTACTTC; CDR3: CASSLRPGLSEQYF
J: TRBJ2-7; D: TRBD1; size: .; V: TRBV30; DNA: TGTGCCTGGAGTGTAAAGGGGGCGCTCTACGAGCAGTACTTC; CDR3: CAWSVKGALYEQYF
J: TRBJ1-1; D: TRBD1; size: once; V: TRBV4-3; DNA: TGCGCCAGCAGCCAAGGGACAGGGGGCACTATCATGAACACTGAAGCTTTCTTT; CDR3: CASSQGTGGTIMNTEAFF
J: TRBJ1-1; D: TRBD1; size: .; V: TRBV19; DNA: TGTGCCAGTAGTATGGGACAGGGGACTGAAGCTTTCTTT; CDR3: CASSMGQGTEAFF
J: TRBJ2-3; D: .; size: .; V: TRBV19; DNA: TGTGCCAGTAGTTTCGGTTTTACGCAGTATTTT; CDR3: CASSFGFTQYF
J: TRBJ1-2; D: .; size: .; V: TRBV6-2/TRBV6-3; DNA: TGTGCCAGCACCCCGAGAGGCAGTTCTATCTATGGCTACACCTTC; CDR3: CASTPRGSSIYGYTF
J: TRBJ2-5; D: .; size: .; V: TRBV19; DNA: TGTGCCAGTAGTAGCGCGCCCCAAGAGACCCAGTACTTC; CDR3: CASSSAPQETQYF
J: TRBJ2-5; D: TRBD1; size: .; V: TRBV24-1; DNA: TGTGCCACCAGTGATGGGGACAGGGTTGACCAAGAGACCCAGTACTTC; CDR3: CATSDGDRVDQETQYF
J: TRBJ2-7; D: .; size: few; V: TRBV7-9; DNA: TGTGCCAGCAGCTCCAATTCTCCCCAGGGGCAGTACTTC; CDR3: CASSSNSPQGQYF
J: TRBJ1-2; D: TRBD1; size: .; V: TRBV6-5; DNA: TGTGCCAGCAGTTACGAGGGACAGCTCTATGGCTACACCTTC; CDR3: CASSYEGQLYGYTF
J: TRBJ2-1; D: TRBD2; size: many; V: TRBV7-3; DNA: TGTGCCAGCAGCATACTAGCGGGGGGGCCATATGAGCAGTTCTTC; CDR3: CASSILAGGPYEQFF
J: TRBJ2-4; D: .; size: .; V: TRBV5-6; DNA: TGTGCCAGCAGCTTGGTTGCGGGCGGGACCAAAAACATTCAGTACTTC; CDR3: CASSLVAGGTKNIQYF
J: TRBJ2-5; D: .; size: many; V: TRBV6-2/TRBV6-3; DNA: TGTGCCAGCAGCGGGCGAGGGGGGGATGTGGAAGAGACCCAGTACTTC; CDR3: CASSGRGGDVEETQYF
J: TRBJ1-1; D: TRBD1; size: .; V: TRBV7-9; DNA: TGTGCCAGCAGCTTAGGGGACAGTACTGAAGCTTTCTTT; CDR3: CASSLGDSTEAFF
J: TRBJ2-7; D: .; size: many; V: TRBV12-3/TRBV12-4; DNA: TGTGCCAGCGCCCAGGGGGGACACGAGCAGTACTTC; CDR3: CASAQGGHEQYF
J: TRBJ2-5; D: TRBD2; size: .; V: TRBV7-2; DNA: TGTGCCAGCAGCTTATACGGGGGGACAGAGACCCAGTACTTC; CDR3: CASSLYGGTETQYF